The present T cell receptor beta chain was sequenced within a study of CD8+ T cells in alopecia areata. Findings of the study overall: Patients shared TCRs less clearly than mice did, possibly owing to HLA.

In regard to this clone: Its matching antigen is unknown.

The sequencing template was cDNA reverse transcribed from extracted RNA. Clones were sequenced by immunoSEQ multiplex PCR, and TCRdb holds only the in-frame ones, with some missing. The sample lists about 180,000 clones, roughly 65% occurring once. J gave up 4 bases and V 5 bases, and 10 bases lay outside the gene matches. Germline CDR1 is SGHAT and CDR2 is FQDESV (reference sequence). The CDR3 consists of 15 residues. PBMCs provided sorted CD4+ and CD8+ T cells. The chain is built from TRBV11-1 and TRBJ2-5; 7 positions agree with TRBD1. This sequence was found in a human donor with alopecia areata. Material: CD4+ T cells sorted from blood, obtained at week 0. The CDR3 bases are TGTGCCAGCAGCCGAAGACAGGGAATTCGAGAGACCCAGTACTTC. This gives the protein CASSRRQGIRETQYF. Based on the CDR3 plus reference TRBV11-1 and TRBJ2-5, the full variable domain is EAEVAQSPRYKITEKSQAVAFWCDPISGHATLYWYRQILGQGPELLVQFQDESVVDDSQLPKDRFSAERLKGVDSTLKIQPAELGDSAMYLCASSRRQGIRETQYFGPGTRLLVL.